This entry features one TCR beta chain sequence. Compared with germline, one end of the junction differs, possibly owing to a read error. This sample was included in a study of tumor-infiltrating lymphocytes in primary liver carcinoma. The CDR3 has 14 residues. CDR1 and CDR2 (germline): SQVTM, ANQGSEA. The input was 450 to 500 ng total RNA; TCR beta cDNA was made from it with a constant-region primer. Three rounds of nested multiplex PCR with slightly modified ARM-PCR produced TCR beta libraries. A C-beta reverse primer and TRBV1-TRBV30 forward primers served in each of the first two PCR rounds, at approximately 10 cycles apiece. MiXCR, run by TCRdb on the multiplex PCR reads, gives a single entry per CDR3 protein. This table holds tens of thousands of distinct CDR3 sequences, 70% to 75% found once. For each extraction, RNA and DNA were obtained together from 20-30 mg of unsorted bulk tissue. There were five separate regions sampled from each tumor.

The sample was liver tumor tissue from sampling region 2. The sample's subset: tumor region T2, inferior pole. The sequence derives from a man aged 35-49 years with primary liver carcinoma and hepatitis B virus infection. The chain combines TRBV29-1 with TRBJ1-2, with 8 bases matching TRBD1. CDR3 protein: CNVTRTGRDAGYTF. CDR3 DNA: TGCAACGTTACCCGGACAGGGCGTGATGCTGGCTACACCTTC.